These T cell receptor beta chains were read from a single sample in a study of blood T cell repertoires in COVID-19. Measured with immunoSEQ multiplex PCR; TCRdb has only the in-frame clones, and not every one. Of 400,000 to 550,000 clones listed, more than 85% are singletons. Sequencing was done on a sample of peripheral blood. The receptors shown here come from a woman in her twenties or thirties with acute or convalescent COVID-19. Each CDR3 is given with its conserved first and last residue. Fields, in order: D gene, J gene, V gene, clone size, CDR3 DNA, CDR3 protein. D genes are given only for firm matches. Only part of the rows carry a size: once, few, many, or a class if the clone is expanded.

. | TRBJ2-1 | TRBV5-4 | . | TGTGCCAGCAGCTTGCTAAATGAGCAGTTCTTC | CASSLLNEQFF
. | TRBJ2-1 | TRBV6-6 | . | TGTGCCAGCAGTTCGGACCGGGAGATCTACAATGAGCAGTTCTTC | CASSSDREIYNEQFF
. | TRBJ2-2 | TRBV5-1 | once | TGCGCCAGCAGCTTGGCCACGGGAACGAACACCGGGGAGCTGTTTTTT | CASSLATGTNTGELFF
. | TRBJ2-4 | TRBV5-6 | . | TGTGCCAGCAGCTTGTTCGACATCACGGGGGACATTCAGTACTTC | CASSLFDITGDIQYF
TRBD1 | TRBJ2-1 | TRBV7-2 | . | TGTGCCAGCAGCGGACAGGGGACCTACAATGAGCAGTTCTTC | CASSGQGTYNEQFF
. | TRBJ1-2 | TRBV7-9 | . | TGTGCCAGCAGCTTCGCGACTTCCTATGGCTACACCTTC | CASSFATSYGYTF
TRBD1 | TRBJ1-1 | TRBV6-5 | . | TGTGCCAGCAGACCCATGACAGGGGGCTGGGCTGAAGCTTTCTTT | CASRPMTGGWAEAFF
TRBD1 | TRBJ2-7 | TRBV5-1 | . | TGCGCCAGCAGCTTGGGGCTTCGACAGGGGGTATACGTCGAGCAGTACTTC | CASSLGLRQGVYVEQYF
. | TRBJ1-2 | TRBV5-4 | . | TGTGCCAGCACCCGCCCCCCAGGGGCCAGGTATGGCTACACCTTC | CASTRPPGARYGYTF
TRBD1 | TRBJ1-4 | TRBV6-6 | . | TGTGCCAGCAGGGACAGGGAACAAGAAAAACTGTTTTTT | CASRDREQEKLFF
. | TRBJ1-4 | TRBV7-9 | . | TGTGCCAGCAGCTACATGACGACTGCAACTAATGAAAAACTGTTTTTT | CASSYMTTATNEKLFF
. | TRBJ2-1 | TRBV3-1/TRBV3-2 | . | TGTGCCAGCAGCCATAGGGAGACCAATGAGCAGTTCTTC | CASSHRETNEQFF
TRBD1 | TRBJ2-3 | TRBV6-5 | . | TGTGCCAGCAGTTACACGACAGGGACAGGGGATACGCAGTATTTT | CASSYTTGTGDTQYF
. | TRBJ2-3 | TRBV27 | . | TGTGCCAGCAGTCCCATCGGGGGAACTAGCACAGATACGCAGTATTTT | CASSPIGGTSTDTQYF
. | TRBJ1-1 | TRBV6-5 | . | TGTGCCAGCAATCGGTTCCCTGAAGCTTTCTTT | CASNRFPEAFF
. | TRBJ2-5 | TRBV7-2 | . | TGTGCCAGCAGCTCAAGTGCTAGGGGAGAGACCCAGTACTTC | CASSSSARGETQYF
TRBD2 | TRBJ2-5 | TRBV11-2 | . | TGTGCCAGCAGCCAAACTAGCGGGGGGGTACAAGAGACCCAGTACTTC | CASSQTSGGVQETQYF
TRBD1 | TRBJ2-7 | TRBV11-2 | . | TGTGCCAGCAGCTCAGCCCCTGGACAGGACAGCTCCTACGAGCAGTACTTC | CASSSAPGQDSSYEQYF
. | TRBJ2-5 | TRBV6-5 | medium-sized | TGTGCCAGCAGTTACGGGCAAAATCAAGAGACCCAGTACTTC | CASSYGQNQETQYF
TRBD2 | TRBJ2-3 | TRBV30 | . | TGTGCCTGGAGTGGACTAGCGGGGGGACGAAGCACAGATACGCAGTATTTT | CAWSGLAGGRSTDTQYF
. | TRBJ2-6 | TRBV19 | . | TGTGCCAGTAGTATTTCAGGGACTGGGTCTGGGGCCAACGTCCTGACTTTC | CASSISGTGSGANVLTF
TRBD2 | TRBJ2-7 | TRBV10-3 | . | TGTGCCATCGGGGGACTAGCGGGGTTCTCCGAGCAGTACTTC | CAIGGLAGFSEQYF
. | TRBJ2-7 | TRBV12-2 | . | TGTGCAAGTCGTAGGGACAGGGACTACGAGCAGTACTTC | CASRRDRDYEQYF
. | TRBJ1-4 | TRBV5-1 | . | TGCGCCAGCAGCTTGGATGGGCGTTCTAATGAAAAACTGTTTTTT | CASSLDGRSNEKLFF
TRBD1 | TRBJ2-7 | TRBV11-3 | . | TGTGCCAGCAGCTTAGAGACAGGGAGCTCCTACGAGCAGTACTTC | CASSLETGSSYEQYF
. | TRBJ1-2 | TRBV6-5 | . | TGTGCCAGCAGGCCCCGGGTTATGGGTTATGGCTACACCTTC | CASRPRVMGYGYTF
. | TRBJ1-2 | TRBV7-8 | . | TGTGCCAGCAGCCTGGGGGGTTCAGGGACTAACTATGGCTACACCTTC | CASSLGGSGTNYGYTF
. | TRBJ1-1 | TRBV27 | . | TGTGCCAGCAGTCCTACAGCGGGAGGTGACACTGAAGCTTTCTTT | CASSPTAGGDTEAFF
TRBD1 | TRBJ1-6 | TRBV18 | . | TGTGCCAGCTCATCTACCTCCGGGACAGATAATTCACCCCTCCACTTT | CASSSTSGTDNSPLHF
TRBD2 | TRBJ2-2 | TRBV6-6 | . | TGTGCCAGCAGTTACTGGGGGGGCACCGGGGAGCTGTTTTTT | CASSYWGGTGELFF
TRBD1 | TRBJ2-1 | TRBV23-1 | . | TGCGCCAGCAGTCAATCGGAGAAGGGGGCAATTTGCAATGAGCAGTTCTTC | CASSQSEKGAICNEQFF
TRBD1 | TRBJ2-7 | TRBV9 | . | TGTGCCAGCAGCGTTGGATCCGGGACAGGGACCTACGAGCAGTACTTC | CASSVGSGTGTYEQYF
. | TRBJ2-7 | TRBV24-1 | . | TGTGCCACCAGTGATCCAGGGTCCTACGAGCAGTACTTC | CATSDPGSYEQYF
. | TRBJ2-5 | TRBV7-2 | . | TGTGCCAGCAGCTTTGGTGCGGGGCAAGAGACCCAGTACTTC | CASSFGAGQETQYF
. | TRBJ2-3 | TRBV7-3 | . | TGTGCCAGCAGCTTAAAGGGGTTAGTCACAGATACGCAGTATTTT | CASSLKGLVTDTQYF
. | TRBJ2-3 | TRBV6-1 | . | TGTGCCAGCAGTGAGGCGACGGGACAAACAGATACGCAGTATTTT | CASSEATGQTDTQYF
. | TRBJ1-1 | TRBV19 | few | TGTGCCAGTAGAGCACCAGGGCTGGGCACTGAAGCTTTCTTT | CASRAPGLGTEAFF
TRBD1 | TRBJ2-7 | TRBV28 | . | TGTGCCAGCAGTGGGGGAGGGGACAGGGCCTCCTACGAGCAGTACTTC | CASSGGGDRASYEQYF
. | TRBJ2-5 | TRBV6-6 | . | TGTGCCAGCAGTTACGGGGCAGAGACCCAGTACTTC | CASSYGAETQYF
TRBD2 | TRBJ2-3 | TRBV27 | . | TGTGCCAGCAGTCCCGAGCGGGGGCGGCCAGATACGCAGTATTTT | CASSPERGRPDTQYF
. | TRBJ1-1 | TRBV3-1/TRBV3-2 | . | TGTGCCAGCAGCAGAGAAATTAGGAACACTGAAGCTTTCTTT | CASSREIRNTEAFF